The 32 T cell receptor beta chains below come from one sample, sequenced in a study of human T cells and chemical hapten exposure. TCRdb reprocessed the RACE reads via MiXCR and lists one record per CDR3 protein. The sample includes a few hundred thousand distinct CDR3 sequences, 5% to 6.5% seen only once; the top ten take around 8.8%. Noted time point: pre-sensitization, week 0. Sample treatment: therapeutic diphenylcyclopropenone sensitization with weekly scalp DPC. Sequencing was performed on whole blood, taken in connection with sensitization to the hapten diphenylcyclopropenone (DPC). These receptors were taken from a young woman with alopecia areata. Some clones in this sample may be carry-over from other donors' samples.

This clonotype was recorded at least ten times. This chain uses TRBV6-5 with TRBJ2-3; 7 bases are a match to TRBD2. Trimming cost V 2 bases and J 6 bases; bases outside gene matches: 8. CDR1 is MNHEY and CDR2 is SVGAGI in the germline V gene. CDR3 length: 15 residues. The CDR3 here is CASSYERDLPDTQYF. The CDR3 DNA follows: TGTGCCAGCAGTTACGAGCGGGATCTCCCTGATACGCAGTATTTT.

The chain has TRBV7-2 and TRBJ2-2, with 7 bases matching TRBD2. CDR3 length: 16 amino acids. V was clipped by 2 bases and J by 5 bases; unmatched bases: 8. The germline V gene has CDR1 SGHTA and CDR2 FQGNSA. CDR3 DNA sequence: TGTGCCAGCAGCTTAATCGGCGGGGGACGAACCGGGGAGCTGTTTTTT. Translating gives CASSLIGGGRTGELFF.

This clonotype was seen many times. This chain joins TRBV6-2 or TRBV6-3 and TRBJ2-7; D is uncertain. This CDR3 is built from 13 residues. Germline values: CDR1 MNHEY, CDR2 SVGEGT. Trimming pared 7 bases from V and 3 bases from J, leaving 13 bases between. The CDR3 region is CASTGGSIYEQYF. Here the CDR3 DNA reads TGTGCCAGCACTGGTGGCAGTATCTACGAGCAGTACTTC.

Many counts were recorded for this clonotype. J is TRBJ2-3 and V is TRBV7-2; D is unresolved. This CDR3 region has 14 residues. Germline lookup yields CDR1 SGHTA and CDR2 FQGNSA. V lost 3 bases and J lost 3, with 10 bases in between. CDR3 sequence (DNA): TGTGCCAGCAGCTTGGGCAGTGCGACAGATACGCAGTATTTT. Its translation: CASSLGSATDTQYF.

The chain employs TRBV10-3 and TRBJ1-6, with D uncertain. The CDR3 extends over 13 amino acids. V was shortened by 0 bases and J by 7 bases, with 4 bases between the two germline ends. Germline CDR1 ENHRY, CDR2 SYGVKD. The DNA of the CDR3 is TGTGCCATCAGTGAGTCTCAGAATTCACCCCTCCACTTT. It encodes CAISESQNSPLHF.

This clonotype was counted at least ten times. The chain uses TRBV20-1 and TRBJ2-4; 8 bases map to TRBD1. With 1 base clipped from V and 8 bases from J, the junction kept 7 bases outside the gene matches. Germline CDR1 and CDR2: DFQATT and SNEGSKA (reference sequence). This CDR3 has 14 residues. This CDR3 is CSARVGTGGDIQYF. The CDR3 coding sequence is TGCAGTGCTAGAGTTGGGACAGGAGGGGACATTCAGTACTTC.

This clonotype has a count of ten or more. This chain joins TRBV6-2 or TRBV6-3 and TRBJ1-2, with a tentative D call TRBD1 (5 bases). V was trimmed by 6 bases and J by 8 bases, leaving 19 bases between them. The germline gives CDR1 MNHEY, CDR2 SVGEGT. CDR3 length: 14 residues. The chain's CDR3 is CASRKTGSGYGYTF. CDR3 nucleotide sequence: TGTGCCAGCAGAAAAACAGGCAGCGGCTACGGCTACACCTTC.

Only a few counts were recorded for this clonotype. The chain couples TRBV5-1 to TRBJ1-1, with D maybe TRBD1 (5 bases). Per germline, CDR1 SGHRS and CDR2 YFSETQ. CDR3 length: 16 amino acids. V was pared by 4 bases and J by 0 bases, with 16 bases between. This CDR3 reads CASSPTGGNMNTEAFF. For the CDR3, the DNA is TGCGCCAGCAGCCCGACTGGGGGGAATATGAACACTGAAGCTTTCTTT.

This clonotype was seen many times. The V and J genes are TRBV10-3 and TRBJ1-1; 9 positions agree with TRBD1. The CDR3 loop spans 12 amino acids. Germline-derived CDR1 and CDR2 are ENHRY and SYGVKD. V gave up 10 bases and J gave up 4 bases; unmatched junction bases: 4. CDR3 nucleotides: TGTGCCACCGGGACAGGGATCACTGAAGCTTTCTTT. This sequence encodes CATGTGITEAFF.

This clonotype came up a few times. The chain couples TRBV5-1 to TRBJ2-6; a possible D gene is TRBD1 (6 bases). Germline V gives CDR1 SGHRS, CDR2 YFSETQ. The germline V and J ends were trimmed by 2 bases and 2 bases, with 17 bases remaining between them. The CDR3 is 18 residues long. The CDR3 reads CASSLRSHREAGANVLTF. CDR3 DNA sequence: TGCGCCAGCAGCTTAAGGTCGCACAGGGAAGCTGGGGCCAACGTCCTGACTTTC.

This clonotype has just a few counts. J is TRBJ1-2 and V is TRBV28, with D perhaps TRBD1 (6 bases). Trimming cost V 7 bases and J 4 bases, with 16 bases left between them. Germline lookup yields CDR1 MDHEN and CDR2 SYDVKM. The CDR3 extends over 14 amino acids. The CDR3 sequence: CASTMTGIFYGYTF. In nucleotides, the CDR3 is TGTGCCAGCACCATGACAGGTATCTTCTATGGCTACACCTTC.

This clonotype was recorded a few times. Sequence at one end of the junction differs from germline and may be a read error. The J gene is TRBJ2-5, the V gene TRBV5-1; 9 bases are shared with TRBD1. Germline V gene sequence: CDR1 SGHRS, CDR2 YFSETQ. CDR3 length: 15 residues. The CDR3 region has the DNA TGCGCCAGCAGCCGGGACAGGGCCGTCCAACAGACCCAGTACTTC. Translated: CASSRDRAVQQTQYF. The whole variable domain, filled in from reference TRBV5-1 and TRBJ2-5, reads KAGVTQTPRYLIKTRGQQVTLSCSPISGHRSVSWYQQTPGQGLQFLFEYFSETQRNKGNFPGRFSGRQFSNSRSEMNVSTLELGDSALYLCASSRDRAVQQTQYFGPGTRLLVL.

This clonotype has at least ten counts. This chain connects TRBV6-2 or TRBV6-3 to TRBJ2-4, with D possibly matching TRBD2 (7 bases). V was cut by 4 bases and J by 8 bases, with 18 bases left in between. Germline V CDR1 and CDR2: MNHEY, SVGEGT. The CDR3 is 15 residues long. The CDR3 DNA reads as TGTGCCAGCAGTTCCTTGGGAGGGGGTAGTGACATTCAGTACTTC. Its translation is CASSSLGGGSDIQYF.

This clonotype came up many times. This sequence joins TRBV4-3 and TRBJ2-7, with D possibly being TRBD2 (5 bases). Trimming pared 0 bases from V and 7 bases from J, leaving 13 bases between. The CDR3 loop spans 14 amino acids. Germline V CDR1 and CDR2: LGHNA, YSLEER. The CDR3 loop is CASSQDSTSGEQYF. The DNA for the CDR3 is TGCGCCAGCAGCCAAGATAGCACGTCGGGGGAGCAGTACTTC.

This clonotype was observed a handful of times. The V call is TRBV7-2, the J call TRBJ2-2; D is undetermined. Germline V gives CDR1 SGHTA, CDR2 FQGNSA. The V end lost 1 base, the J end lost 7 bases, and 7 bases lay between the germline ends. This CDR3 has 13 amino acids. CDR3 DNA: TGTGCCAGCAGCTTAGGCCTGATCGGGGAGCTGTTTTTT. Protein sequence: CASSLGLIGELFF.

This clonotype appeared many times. The CDR3 here is CAISEARSGAKTQYF. The DNA for the CDR3 is TGTGCCATCAGTGAGGCCCGGTCGGGGGCGAAGACCCAGTACTTC. The chain has TRBV10-3 and TRBJ2-5; D is tentatively TRBD1 or TRBD2 (6 bases each). Trimming took off 2 bases at V and 6 bases at J, with 16 bases between the two ends. The CDR3 is 15 amino acids. Germline CDR1 is ENHRY and CDR2 is SYGVKD.

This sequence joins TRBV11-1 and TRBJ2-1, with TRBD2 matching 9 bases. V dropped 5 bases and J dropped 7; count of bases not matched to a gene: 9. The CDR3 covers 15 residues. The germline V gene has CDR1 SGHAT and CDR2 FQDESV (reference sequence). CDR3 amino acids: CASSRTPSGENEQFF. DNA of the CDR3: TGTGCCAGCAGCCGAACTCCTAGCGGGGAGAATGAGCAGTTCTTC. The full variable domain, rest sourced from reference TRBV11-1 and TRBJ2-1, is EAEVAQSPRYKITEKSQAVAFWCDPISGHATLYWYRQILGQGPELLVQFQDESVVDDSQLPKDRFSAERLKGVDSTLKIQPAELGDSAMYLCASSRTPSGENEQFFGPGTRLTVL.

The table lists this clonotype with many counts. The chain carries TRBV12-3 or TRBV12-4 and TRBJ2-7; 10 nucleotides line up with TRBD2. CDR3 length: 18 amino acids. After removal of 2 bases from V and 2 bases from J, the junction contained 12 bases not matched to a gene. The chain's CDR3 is CASSLPRRLAGTPYEQYF. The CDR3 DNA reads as TGTGCCAGCAGTTTACCCCGAAGACTAGCGGGTACTCCCTACGAGCAGTACTTC.

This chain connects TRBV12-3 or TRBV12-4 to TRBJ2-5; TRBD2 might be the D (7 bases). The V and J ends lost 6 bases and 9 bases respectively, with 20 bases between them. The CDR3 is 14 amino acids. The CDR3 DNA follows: TGTGCCAGCAGCCGAGCCTCTCGAGGGGGGGCCCAGTACTTC. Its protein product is CASSRASRGGAQYF.

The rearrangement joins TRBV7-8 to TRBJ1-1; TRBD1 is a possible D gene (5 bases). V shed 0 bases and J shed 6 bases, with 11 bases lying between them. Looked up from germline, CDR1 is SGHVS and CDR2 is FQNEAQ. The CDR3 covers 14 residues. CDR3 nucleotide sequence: TGTGCCAGCAGCTTAGCTACCGGGGCGGCTGAAGCTTTCTTT. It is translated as CASSLATGAAEAFF.

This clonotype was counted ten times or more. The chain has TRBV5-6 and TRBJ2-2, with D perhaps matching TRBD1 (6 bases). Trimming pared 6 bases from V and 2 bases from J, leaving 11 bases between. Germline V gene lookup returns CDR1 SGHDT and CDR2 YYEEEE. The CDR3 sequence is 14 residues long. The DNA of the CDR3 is TGTGCCAGCAAAGGACAGCTTAACACCGGGGAGCTGTTTTTT. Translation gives CASKGQLNTGELFF.

The CDR3 DNA reads as TGTGCCAGCAGCTTAGTTGGAGGGGCGAGACAGCCCCAGCATTTT. Its protein product is CASSLVGGARQPQHF. The chain combines TRBV7-2 with TRBJ1-5; D may be TRBD1 (5 bases). The V end was cut by 1 base, the J end by 7 bases, with 14 bases between. Germline V CDR1 and CDR2: SGHTA, FQGNSA. CDR3 size: 15 residues.

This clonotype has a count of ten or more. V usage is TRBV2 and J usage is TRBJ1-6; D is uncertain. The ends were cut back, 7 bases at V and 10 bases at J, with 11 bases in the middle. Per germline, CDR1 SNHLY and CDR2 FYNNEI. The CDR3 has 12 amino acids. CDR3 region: CASKIGGSPLHF. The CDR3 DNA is TGTGCCAGCAAGATCGGCGGCTCACCCCTCCACTTT.

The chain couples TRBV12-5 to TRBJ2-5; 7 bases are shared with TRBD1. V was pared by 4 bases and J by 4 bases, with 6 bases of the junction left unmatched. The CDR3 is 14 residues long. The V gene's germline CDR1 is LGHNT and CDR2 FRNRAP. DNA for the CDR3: TGTGCTAGTGGTTCAGAGACAGGGAGAGAGACCCAGTACTTC. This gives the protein CASGSETGRETQYF.

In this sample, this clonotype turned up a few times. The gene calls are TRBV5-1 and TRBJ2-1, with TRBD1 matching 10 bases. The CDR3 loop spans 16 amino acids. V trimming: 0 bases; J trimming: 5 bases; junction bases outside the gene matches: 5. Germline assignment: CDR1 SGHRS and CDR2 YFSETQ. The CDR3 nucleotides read TGCGCCAGCAGCTTGGTAGGACAGGGGGTGAACAATGAGCAGTTCTTC. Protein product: CASSLVGQGVNNEQFF. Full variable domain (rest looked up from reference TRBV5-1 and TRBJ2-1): KAGVTQTPRYLIKTRGQQVTLSCSPISGHRSVSWYQQTPGQGLQFLFEYFSETQRNKGNFPGRFSGRQFSNSRSEMNVSTLELGDSALYLCASSLVGQGVNNEQFFGPGTRLTVL.

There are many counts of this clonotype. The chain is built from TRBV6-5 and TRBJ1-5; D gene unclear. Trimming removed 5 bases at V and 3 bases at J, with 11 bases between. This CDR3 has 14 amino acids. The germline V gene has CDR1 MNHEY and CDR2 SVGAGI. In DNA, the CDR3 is TGTGCCAGCAGTATTAGTCAGAACAATCAGCCCCAGCATTTT. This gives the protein CASSISQNNQPQHF.

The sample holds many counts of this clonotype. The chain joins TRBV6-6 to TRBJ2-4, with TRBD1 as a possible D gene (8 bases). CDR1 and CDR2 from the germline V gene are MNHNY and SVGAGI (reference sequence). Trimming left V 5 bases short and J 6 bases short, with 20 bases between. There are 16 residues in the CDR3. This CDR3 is CASSLNAGGGRNIQYF. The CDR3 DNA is TGTGCCAGCAGTCTAAATGCAGGGGGCGGGAGAAACATTCAGTACTTC.

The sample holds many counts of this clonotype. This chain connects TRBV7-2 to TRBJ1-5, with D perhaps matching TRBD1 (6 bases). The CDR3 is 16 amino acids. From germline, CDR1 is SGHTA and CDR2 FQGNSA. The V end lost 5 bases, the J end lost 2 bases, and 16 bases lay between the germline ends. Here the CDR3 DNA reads TGTGCCAGCAGCCTCAACAGGGCGGTGGGCAATCAGCCCCAGCATTTT. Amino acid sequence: CASSLNRAVGNQPQHF.

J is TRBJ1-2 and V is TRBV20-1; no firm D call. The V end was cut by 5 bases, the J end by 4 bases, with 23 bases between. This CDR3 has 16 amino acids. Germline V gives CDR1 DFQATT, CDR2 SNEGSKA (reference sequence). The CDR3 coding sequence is TGCAGTGCTGCCGAATCTAAACATAGGTTGGCCTATGGCTACACCTTC. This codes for CSAAESKHRLAYGYTF.

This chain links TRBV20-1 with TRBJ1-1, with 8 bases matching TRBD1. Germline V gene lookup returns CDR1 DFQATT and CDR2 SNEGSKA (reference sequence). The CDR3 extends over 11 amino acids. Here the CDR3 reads CRGTGGTEAFF. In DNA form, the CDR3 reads TGCAGGGGAACAGGGGGCACTGAAGCTTTCTTT.

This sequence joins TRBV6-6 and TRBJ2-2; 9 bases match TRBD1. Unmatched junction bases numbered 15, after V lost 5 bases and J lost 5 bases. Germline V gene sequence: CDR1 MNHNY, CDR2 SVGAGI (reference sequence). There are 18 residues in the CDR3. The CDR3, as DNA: TGTGCCAGCAGTGACCTCATTTCCGGGACAGGGAGGACCGGGGAGCTGTTTTTT. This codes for CASSDLISGTGRTGELFF.

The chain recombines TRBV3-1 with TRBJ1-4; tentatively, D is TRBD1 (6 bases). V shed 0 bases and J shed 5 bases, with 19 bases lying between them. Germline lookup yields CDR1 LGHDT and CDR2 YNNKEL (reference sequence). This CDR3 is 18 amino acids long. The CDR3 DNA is TGTGCCAGCAGCCAAGAACAAGTAGACAGGATTAGGAATGAAAAACTGTTTTTT. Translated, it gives CASSQEQVDRIRNEKLFF.